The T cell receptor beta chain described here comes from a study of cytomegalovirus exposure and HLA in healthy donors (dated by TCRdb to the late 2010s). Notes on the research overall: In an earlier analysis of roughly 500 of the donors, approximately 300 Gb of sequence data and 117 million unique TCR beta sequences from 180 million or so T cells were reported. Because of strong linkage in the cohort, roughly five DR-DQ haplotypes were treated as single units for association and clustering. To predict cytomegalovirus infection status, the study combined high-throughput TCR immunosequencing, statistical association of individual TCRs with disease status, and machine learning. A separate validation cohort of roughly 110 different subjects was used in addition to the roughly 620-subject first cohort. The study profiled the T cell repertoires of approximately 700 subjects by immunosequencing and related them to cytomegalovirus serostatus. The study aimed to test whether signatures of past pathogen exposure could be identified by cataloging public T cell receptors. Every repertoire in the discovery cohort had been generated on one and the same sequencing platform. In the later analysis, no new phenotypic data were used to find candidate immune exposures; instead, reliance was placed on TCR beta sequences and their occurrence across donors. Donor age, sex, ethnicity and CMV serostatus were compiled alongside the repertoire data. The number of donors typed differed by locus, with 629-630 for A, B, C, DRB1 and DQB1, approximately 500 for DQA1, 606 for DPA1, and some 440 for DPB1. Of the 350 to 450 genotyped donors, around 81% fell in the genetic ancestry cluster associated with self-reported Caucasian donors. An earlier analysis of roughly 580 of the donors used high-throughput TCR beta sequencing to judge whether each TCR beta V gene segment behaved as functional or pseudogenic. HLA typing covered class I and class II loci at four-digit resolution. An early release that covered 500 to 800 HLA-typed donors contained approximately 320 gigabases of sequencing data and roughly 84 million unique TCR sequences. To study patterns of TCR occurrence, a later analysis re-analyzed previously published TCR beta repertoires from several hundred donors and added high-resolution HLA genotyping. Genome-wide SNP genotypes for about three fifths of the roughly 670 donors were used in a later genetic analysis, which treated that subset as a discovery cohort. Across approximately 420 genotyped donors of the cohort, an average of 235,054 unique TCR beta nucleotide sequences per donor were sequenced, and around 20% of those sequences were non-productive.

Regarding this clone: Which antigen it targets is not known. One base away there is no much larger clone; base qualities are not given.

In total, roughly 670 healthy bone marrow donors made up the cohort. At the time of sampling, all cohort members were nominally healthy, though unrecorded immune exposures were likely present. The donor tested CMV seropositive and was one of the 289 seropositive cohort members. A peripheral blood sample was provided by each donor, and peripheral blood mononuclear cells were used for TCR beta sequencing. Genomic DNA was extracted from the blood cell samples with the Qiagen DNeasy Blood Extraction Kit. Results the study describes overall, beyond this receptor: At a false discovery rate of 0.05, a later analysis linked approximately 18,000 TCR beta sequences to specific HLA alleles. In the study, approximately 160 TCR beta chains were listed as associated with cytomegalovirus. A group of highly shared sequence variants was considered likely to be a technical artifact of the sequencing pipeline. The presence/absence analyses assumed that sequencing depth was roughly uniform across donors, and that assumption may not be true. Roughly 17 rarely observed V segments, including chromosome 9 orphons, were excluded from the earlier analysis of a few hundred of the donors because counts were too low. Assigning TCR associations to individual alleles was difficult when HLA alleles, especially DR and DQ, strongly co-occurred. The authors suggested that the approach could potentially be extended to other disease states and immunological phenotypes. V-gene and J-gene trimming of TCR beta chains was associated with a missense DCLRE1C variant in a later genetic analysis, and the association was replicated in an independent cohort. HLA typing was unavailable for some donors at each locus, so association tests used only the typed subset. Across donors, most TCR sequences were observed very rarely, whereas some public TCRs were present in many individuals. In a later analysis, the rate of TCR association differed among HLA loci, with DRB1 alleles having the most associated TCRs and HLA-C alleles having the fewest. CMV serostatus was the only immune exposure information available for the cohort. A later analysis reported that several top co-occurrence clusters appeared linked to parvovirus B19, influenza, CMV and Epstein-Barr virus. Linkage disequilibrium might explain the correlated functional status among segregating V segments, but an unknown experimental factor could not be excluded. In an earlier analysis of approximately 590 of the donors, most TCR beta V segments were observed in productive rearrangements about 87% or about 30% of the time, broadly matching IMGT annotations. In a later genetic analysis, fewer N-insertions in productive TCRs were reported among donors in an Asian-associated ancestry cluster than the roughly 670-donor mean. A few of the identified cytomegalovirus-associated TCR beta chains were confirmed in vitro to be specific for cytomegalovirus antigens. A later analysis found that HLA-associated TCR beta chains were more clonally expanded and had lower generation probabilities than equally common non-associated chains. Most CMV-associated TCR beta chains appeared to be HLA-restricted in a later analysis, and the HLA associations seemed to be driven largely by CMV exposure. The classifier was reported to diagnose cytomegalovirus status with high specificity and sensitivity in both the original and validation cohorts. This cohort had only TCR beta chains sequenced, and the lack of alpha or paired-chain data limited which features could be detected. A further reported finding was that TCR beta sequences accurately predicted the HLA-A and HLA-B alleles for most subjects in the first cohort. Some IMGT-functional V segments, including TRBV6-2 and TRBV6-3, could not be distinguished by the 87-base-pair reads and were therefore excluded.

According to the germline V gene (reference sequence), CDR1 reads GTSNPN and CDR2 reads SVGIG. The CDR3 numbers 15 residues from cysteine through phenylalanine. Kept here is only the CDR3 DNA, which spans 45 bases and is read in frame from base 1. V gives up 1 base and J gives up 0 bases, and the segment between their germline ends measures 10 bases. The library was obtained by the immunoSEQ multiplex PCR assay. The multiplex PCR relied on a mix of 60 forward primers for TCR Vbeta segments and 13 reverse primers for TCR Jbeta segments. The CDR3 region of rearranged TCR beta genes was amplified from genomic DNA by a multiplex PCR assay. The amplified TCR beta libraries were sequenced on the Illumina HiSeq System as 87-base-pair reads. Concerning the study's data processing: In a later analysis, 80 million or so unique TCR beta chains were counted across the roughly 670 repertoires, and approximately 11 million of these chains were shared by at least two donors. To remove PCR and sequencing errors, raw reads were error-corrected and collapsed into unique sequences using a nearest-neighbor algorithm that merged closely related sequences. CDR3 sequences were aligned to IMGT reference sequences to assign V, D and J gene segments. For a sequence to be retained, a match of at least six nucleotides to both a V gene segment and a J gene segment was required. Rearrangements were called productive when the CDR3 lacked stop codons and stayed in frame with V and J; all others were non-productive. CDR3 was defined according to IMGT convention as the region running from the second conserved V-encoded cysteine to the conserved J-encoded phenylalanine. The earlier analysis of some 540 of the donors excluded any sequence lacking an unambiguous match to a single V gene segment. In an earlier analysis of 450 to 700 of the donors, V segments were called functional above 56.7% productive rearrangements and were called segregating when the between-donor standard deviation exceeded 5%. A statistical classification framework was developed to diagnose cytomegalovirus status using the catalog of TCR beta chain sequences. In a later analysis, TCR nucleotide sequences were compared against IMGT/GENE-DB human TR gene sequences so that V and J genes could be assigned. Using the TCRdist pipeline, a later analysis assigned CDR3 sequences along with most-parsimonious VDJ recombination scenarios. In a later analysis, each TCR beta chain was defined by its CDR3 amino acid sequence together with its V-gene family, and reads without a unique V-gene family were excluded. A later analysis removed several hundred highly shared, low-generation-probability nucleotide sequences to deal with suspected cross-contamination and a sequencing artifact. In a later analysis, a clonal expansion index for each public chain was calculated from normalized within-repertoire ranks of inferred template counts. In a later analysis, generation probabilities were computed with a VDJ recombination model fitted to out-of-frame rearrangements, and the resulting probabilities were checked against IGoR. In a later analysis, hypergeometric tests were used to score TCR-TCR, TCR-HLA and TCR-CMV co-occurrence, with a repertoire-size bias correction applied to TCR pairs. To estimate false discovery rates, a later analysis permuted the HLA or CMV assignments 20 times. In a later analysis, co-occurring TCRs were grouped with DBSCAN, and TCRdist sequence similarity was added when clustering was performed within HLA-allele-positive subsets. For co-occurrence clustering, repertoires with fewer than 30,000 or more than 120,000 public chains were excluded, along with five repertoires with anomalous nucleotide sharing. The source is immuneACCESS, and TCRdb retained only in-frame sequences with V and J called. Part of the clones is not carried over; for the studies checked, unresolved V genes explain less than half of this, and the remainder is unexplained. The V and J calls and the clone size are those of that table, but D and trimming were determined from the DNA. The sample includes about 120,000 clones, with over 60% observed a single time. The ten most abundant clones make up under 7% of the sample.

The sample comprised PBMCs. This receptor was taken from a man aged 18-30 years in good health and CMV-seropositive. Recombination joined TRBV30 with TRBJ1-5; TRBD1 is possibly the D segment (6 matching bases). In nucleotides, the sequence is TGTGCCTGGAGTGGTAGGGACATTAGCAATCAGCCCCAGCATTTT. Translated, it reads CAWSGRDISNQPQHF.